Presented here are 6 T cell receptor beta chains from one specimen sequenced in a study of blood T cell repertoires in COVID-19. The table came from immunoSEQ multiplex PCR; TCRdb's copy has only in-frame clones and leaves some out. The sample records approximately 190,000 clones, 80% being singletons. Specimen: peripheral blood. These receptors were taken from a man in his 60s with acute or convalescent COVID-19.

The CDR3: CASSSPGAEQYF. The CDR3 DNA reads TGTGCCAGCAGTTCCCCTGGAGCCGAGCAGTACTTC. The J gene is TRBJ2-7, the V gene TRBV27; D is unclear. V gave up 4 bases and J gave up 6 bases, with 10 bases separating them. Germline V gives CDR1 MNHEY, CDR2 SMNVEV (reference sequence). CDR3 size: 12 residues.

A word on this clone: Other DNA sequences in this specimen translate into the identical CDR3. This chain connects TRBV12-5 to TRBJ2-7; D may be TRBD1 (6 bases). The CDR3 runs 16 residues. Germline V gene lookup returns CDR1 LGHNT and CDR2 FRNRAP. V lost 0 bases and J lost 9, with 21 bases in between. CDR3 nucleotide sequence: TGTGCTAGTGGTTTGGTAGGGTGGCAGGGGATTGGTGTGCAGTACTTC. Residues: CASGLVGWQGIGVQYF.

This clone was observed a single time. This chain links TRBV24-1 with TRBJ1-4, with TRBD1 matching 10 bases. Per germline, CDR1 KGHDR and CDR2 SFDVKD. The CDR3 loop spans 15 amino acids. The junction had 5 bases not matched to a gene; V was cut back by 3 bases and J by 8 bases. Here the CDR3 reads CATSDPGQGFEKLFF. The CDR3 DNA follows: TGTGCCACCAGTGATCCGGGACAGGGGTTCGAAAAACTGTTTTTT.

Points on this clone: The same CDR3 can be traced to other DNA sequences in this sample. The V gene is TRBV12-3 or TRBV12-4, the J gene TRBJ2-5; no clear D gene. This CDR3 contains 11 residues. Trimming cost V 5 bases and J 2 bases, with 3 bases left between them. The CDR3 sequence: CASSQQETQYF. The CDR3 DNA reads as TGTGCCAGCAGTCAACAAGAGACCCAGTACTTC.

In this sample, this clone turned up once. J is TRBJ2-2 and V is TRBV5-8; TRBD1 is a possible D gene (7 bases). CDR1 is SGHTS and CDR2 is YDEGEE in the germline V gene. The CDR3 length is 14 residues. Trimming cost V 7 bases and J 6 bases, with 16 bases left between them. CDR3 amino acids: CASRKGGGAGELFF. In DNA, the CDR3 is TGTGCCAGCCGAAAAGGAGGGGGCGCCGGGGAGCTGTTTTTT.

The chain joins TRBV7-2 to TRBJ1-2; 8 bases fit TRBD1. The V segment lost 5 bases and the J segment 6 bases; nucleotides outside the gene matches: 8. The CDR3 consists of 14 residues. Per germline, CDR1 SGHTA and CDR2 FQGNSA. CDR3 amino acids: CASSIGQGADGYTF. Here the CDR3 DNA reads TGTGCCAGCAGCATAGGGCAGGGGGCGGATGGCTACACCTTC.